The rows below give T cell receptor beta chains drawn from one sample of a study of T cell changes during pregnancy in multiple sclerosis. Data came from immunoSEQ multiplex PCR; TCRdb stores just in-frame clones and leaves some out. The data contain fewer than 35,000 clones, 90% of them singletons. The material was CD4+ T cells from peripheral blood mononuclear cells, obtained in the second trimester of pregnancy. These receptors were obtained from a female donor in good health, enrolled as a control in a pregnancy study. The CDR3 runs from the conserved cysteine through the conserved F or W. The order of the fields is V gene, J gene, D gene, clone size, CDR3 protein, CDR3 DNA. The D gene is left open where the match is weak. Size is omitted from some rows. Given values are once, few, many or a class for expanded clones.

v_call: TRBV6-6; j_call: TRBJ1-2; d_call: .; clone_size: .; cdr3_aa: CASSYHQGQANYGYTF; cdr3_nt: TGTGCCAGCAGTTACCACCAGGGCCAGGCTAACTATGGCTACACCTTC
v_call: TRBV30; j_call: TRBJ2-7; d_call: TRBD1; clone_size: .; cdr3_aa: CAWSYQGAGEQYF; cdr3_nt: TGTGCCTGGAGTTACCAGGGGGCGGGGGAGCAGTACTTC
v_call: TRBV7-8; j_call: TRBJ1-6; d_call: TRBD1; clone_size: .; cdr3_aa: CASSLASGTGNNSPLHF; cdr3_nt: TGTGCCAGCAGCTTAGCATCAGGGACAGGGAATAATTCACCCCTCCACTTT
v_call: TRBV19; j_call: TRBJ1-1; d_call: TRBD1; clone_size: .; cdr3_aa: CASSMGQGFRNTEAFF; cdr3_nt: TGTGCCAGTAGTATGGGACAGGGATTTAGGAACACTGAAGCTTTCTTT
v_call: TRBV11-3; j_call: TRBJ2-1; d_call: TRBD2; clone_size: few; cdr3_aa: CASSSSSGNEQFF; cdr3_nt: TGTGCCAGCAGCTCCTCTAGCGGCAATGAGCAGTTCTTC
v_call: TRBV28; j_call: TRBJ1-2; d_call: TRBD1; clone_size: .; cdr3_aa: CASIESGTVILDLEGYTF; cdr3_nt: TGTGCCAGCATAGAGTCCGGGACAGTGATCTTAGACCTGGAAGGCTACACCTTC
v_call: TRBV10-1; j_call: TRBJ1-1; d_call: .; clone_size: .; cdr3_aa: CAGGWKGTEAFF; cdr3_nt: TGCGCCGGGGGCTGGAAAGGTACTGAAGCTTTCTTT
v_call: TRBV13; j_call: TRBJ2-1; d_call: TRBD2; clone_size: .; cdr3_aa: CASTPPLAGGPFVVEQFF; cdr3_nt: TGTGCCAGCACTCCCCCACTAGCGGGAGGGCCATTTGTGGTTGAGCAGTTCTTC
v_call: TRBV4-1; j_call: TRBJ2-2; d_call: TRBD2; clone_size: .; cdr3_aa: CASSPYGLAGGLAGELFF; cdr3_nt: TGCGCCAGCAGCCCGTACGGACTAGCGGGAGGGCTTGCCGGGGAGCTGTTTTTT
v_call: TRBV7-8; j_call: TRBJ2-1; d_call: TRBD2; clone_size: once; cdr3_aa: CASSPKRELPPREQFF; cdr3_nt: TGTGCCAGCAGCCCAAAGCGGGAGTTGCCTCCTAGAGAGCAGTTCTTC
v_call: TRBV19; j_call: TRBJ2-7; d_call: TRBD2; clone_size: .; cdr3_aa: CASSIAQLAGGLSEQYF; cdr3_nt: TGTGCCAGTAGTATAGCCCAGCTAGCGGGAGGCCTCTCCGAGCAGTACTTC
v_call: TRBV6-1; j_call: TRBJ2-6; d_call: .; clone_size: .; cdr3_aa: CASSETLGVGSGANVLTF; cdr3_nt: TGTGCCAGCAGTGAAACGCTGGGAGTCGGCTCTGGGGCCAACGTCCTGACTTTC
v_call: TRBV11-2; j_call: TRBJ1-1; d_call: .; clone_size: .; cdr3_aa: CASSDRRTNTEAFF; cdr3_nt: TGTGCCAGCAGTGACAGGAGGACGAACACTGAAGCTTTCTTT
v_call: TRBV4-1; j_call: TRBJ1-2; d_call: TRBD1; clone_size: .; cdr3_aa: CASSASVDRVYGYTF; cdr3_nt: TGCGCCAGCAGCGCTTCAGTAGACAGGGTATATGGCTACACCTTC
v_call: TRBV27; j_call: TRBJ2-3; d_call: TRBD1; clone_size: once; cdr3_aa: CASGGLQGAGGDTQYF; cdr3_nt: TGTGCCAGCGGGGGATTACAGGGGGCTGGTGGAGATACGCAGTATTTT
v_call: TRBV5-1; j_call: TRBJ1-1; d_call: .; clone_size: .; cdr3_aa: CASSLLGTMNTEAFF; cdr3_nt: TGCGCCAGCAGCTTGCTAGGGACAATGAACACTGAAGCTTTCTTT
v_call: TRBV7-2; j_call: TRBJ1-2; d_call: .; clone_size: .; cdr3_aa: CASSLGRGRGGYTF; cdr3_nt: TGTGCCAGCAGCTTAGGGCGAGGGCGGGGCGGCTACACCTTC
v_call: TRBV15; j_call: TRBJ2-7; d_call: TRBD1; clone_size: .; cdr3_aa: CATRKDRGPYEQYF; cdr3_nt: TGTGCCACCAGAAAAGACAGGGGCCCTTACGAGCAGTACTTC
v_call: TRBV7-2; j_call: TRBJ2-7; d_call: .; clone_size: .; cdr3_aa: CASSRAQGTYEQYF; cdr3_nt: TGTGCCAGCAGCCGTGCGCAGGGGACCTACGAGCAGTACTTC
v_call: TRBV29-1; j_call: TRBJ1-2; d_call: .; clone_size: once; cdr3_aa: CSAVPGDGGYTF; cdr3_nt: TGCAGCGCCGTTCCAGGGGACGGCGGCTACACCTTC
v_call: TRBV28; j_call: TRBJ1-1; d_call: .; clone_size: .; cdr3_aa: CASTWGGLSTEAFF; cdr3_nt: TGTGCCAGCACCTGGGGGGGCTTGAGCACTGAAGCTTTCTTT
v_call: TRBV7-8; j_call: TRBJ2-3; d_call: TRBD2; clone_size: .; cdr3_aa: CASSLLGGAGDTQYF; cdr3_nt: TGTGCCAGCAGCTTACTGGGGGGAGCGGGGGATACGCAGTATTTT
v_call: TRBV5-1; j_call: TRBJ2-1; d_call: .; clone_size: .; cdr3_aa: CASSGQDFNEQFF; cdr3_nt: TGCGCCAGCAGCGGACAAGACTTCAATGAGCAGTTCTTC
v_call: TRBV18; j_call: TRBJ2-7; d_call: .; clone_size: few; cdr3_aa: CASSPGAHYEQYF; cdr3_nt: TGTGCCAGCTCACCAGGGGCCCACTACGAGCAGTACTTC
v_call: TRBV7-2; j_call: TRBJ1-5; d_call: .; clone_size: .; cdr3_aa: CASSLEAGGEPQHF; cdr3_nt: TGTGCCAGCAGCTTAGAAGCGGGCGGAGAGCCCCAGCATTTT
v_call: TRBV18; j_call: TRBJ1-1; d_call: .; clone_size: .; cdr3_aa: CASSPLPLNTEAFF; cdr3_nt: TGTGCCAGCTCACCACTTCCCTTGAACACTGAAGCTTTCTTT
v_call: TRBV7-2; j_call: TRBJ2-3; d_call: .; clone_size: .; cdr3_aa: CASSSRRGGTDTQYF; cdr3_nt: TGTGCCAGCAGCTCGAGGCGGGGCGGCACAGATACGCAGTATTTT
v_call: TRBV6-1; j_call: TRBJ2-1; d_call: TRBD1; clone_size: .; cdr3_aa: CASSPQDRGTNEQFF; cdr3_nt: TGTGCCAGCAGCCCCCAGGACAGGGGCACGAATGAGCAGTTCTTC
v_call: TRBV28; j_call: TRBJ2-3; d_call: .; clone_size: .; cdr3_aa: CASSSLGGPSGTDTQYF; cdr3_nt: TGTGCCAGCAGTTCCCTGGGGGGGCCATCTGGCACAGATACGCAGTATTTT
v_call: TRBV6-6; j_call: TRBJ1-1; d_call: .; clone_size: .; cdr3_aa: CASRLGTNTEAFF; cdr3_nt: TGTGCCAGCCGACTCGGGACAAACACTGAAGCTTTCTTT
v_call: TRBV5-8; j_call: TRBJ1-5; d_call: .; clone_size: .; cdr3_aa: CASSSQRNQPQHF; cdr3_nt: TGTGCCAGCAGTAGCCAGCGCAATCAGCCCCAGCATTTT
v_call: TRBV27; j_call: TRBJ2-1; d_call: .; clone_size: .; cdr3_aa: CASRPQRVTPYNEQFF; cdr3_nt: TGTGCCAGCAGACCCCAGCGGGTAACCCCCTACAATGAGCAGTTCTTC
v_call: TRBV4-2; j_call: TRBJ2-1; d_call: TRBD1; clone_size: .; cdr3_aa: CASSQEPGQGNEQFF; cdr3_nt: TGTGCCAGCAGCCAAGAACCGGGACAGGGAAATGAGCAGTTCTTC
v_call: TRBV6-1; j_call: TRBJ2-1; d_call: TRBD2; clone_size: .; cdr3_aa: CASNQAGVVEQFF; cdr3_nt: TGTGCCAGCAATCAAGCGGGAGTAGTGGAGCAGTTCTTC
v_call: TRBV6-6; j_call: TRBJ2-5; d_call: TRBD2; clone_size: .; cdr3_aa: CASLFSGSGETQYF; cdr3_nt: TGTGCCAGCCTTTTTAGCGGGAGTGGAGAGACCCAGTACTTC
v_call: TRBV2; j_call: TRBJ1-5; d_call: TRBD1; clone_size: .; cdr3_aa: CASSERGRGLGQPQHF; cdr3_nt: TGTGCCAGCAGTGAAAGGGGCAGGGGGCTCGGTCAGCCCCAGCATTTT
v_call: TRBV5-8; j_call: TRBJ2-1; d_call: TRBD1; clone_size: .; cdr3_aa: CASSSGTGGYNEQFF; cdr3_nt: TGTGCCAGCAGCTCTGGGACAGGGGGCTACAATGAGCAGTTCTTC
v_call: TRBV30; j_call: TRBJ2-3; d_call: .; clone_size: .; cdr3_aa: CAWTHNGGAVDTQYF; cdr3_nt: TGTGCCTGGACCCATAATGGCGGGGCCGTGGATACGCAGTATTTT
v_call: TRBV4-1; j_call: TRBJ1-6; d_call: .; clone_size: few; cdr3_aa: CASSPGQTDNSPLHF; cdr3_nt: TGCGCCAGCAGCCCCGGACAGACCGATAATTCACCCCTCCACTTT
v_call: TRBV29-1; j_call: TRBJ2-5; d_call: TRBD1; clone_size: .; cdr3_aa: CSVEGYRGRQETQYF; cdr3_nt: TGCAGCGTTGAAGGGTACAGGGGGCGGCAAGAGACCCAGTACTTC
v_call: TRBV2; j_call: TRBJ1-1; d_call: .; clone_size: few; cdr3_aa: CASSEVGPEAFF; cdr3_nt: TGTGCCAGCAGTGAAGTGGGCCCTGAAGCTTTCTTT
v_call: TRBV5-6; j_call: TRBJ2-7; d_call: TRBD2; clone_size: few; cdr3_aa: CASRTGLAPGEQYF; cdr3_nt: TGTGCCAGCAGAACGGGACTAGCCCCCGGGGAGCAGTACTTC
v_call: TRBV5-6; j_call: TRBJ1-6; d_call: TRBD1; clone_size: few; cdr3_aa: CASSLGPGQVNSPLHF; cdr3_nt: TGTGCCAGCAGCTTAGGACCGGGACAGGTGAATTCACCCCTCCACTTT
v_call: TRBV7-6; j_call: TRBJ2-2; d_call: .; clone_size: .; cdr3_aa: CASSLAYRTDTGELFF; cdr3_nt: TGTGCCAGCAGCTTAGCGTATCGAACAGACACCGGGGAGCTGTTTTTT
v_call: TRBV30; j_call: TRBJ2-7; d_call: TRBD1; clone_size: .; cdr3_aa: CAWRRFPGQGNYEQYF; cdr3_nt: TGTGCCTGGAGGAGGTTCCCGGGACAGGGTAACTACGAGCAGTACTTC
v_call: TRBV2; j_call: TRBJ1-4; d_call: .; clone_size: once; cdr3_aa: CASSEQGLAEKLFF; cdr3_nt: TGTGCCAGCAGTGAACAGGGACTGGCCGAAAAACTGTTTTTT
v_call: TRBV28; j_call: TRBJ1-2; d_call: .; clone_size: .; cdr3_aa: CASSFQRRGYTF; cdr3_nt: TGTGCCAGCAGTTTTCAACGGAGGGGCTACACCTTC
v_call: TRBV5-4; j_call: TRBJ1-6; d_call: TRBD1; clone_size: .; cdr3_aa: CASRTLGQGSGSPLHF; cdr3_nt: TGTGCCAGCAGGACTTTGGGACAGGGTTCAGGTTCACCCCTCCACTTT
v_call: TRBV19; j_call: TRBJ2-1; d_call: .; clone_size: .; cdr3_aa: CASSMRSGADEQFF; cdr3_nt: TGTGCCAGTAGTATGAGGTCGGGAGCGGATGAGCAGTTCTTC
v_call: TRBV6-5; j_call: TRBJ1-2; d_call: TRBD1; clone_size: .; cdr3_aa: CASNTRGQGYYGYTF; cdr3_nt: TGTGCCAGCAACACCCGAGGACAGGGGTATTATGGCTACACCTTC
v_call: TRBV18; j_call: TRBJ2-1; d_call: TRBD2; clone_size: .; cdr3_aa: CASSIKGGPYNEQFF; cdr3_nt: TGTGCCAGCTCCATAAAGGGAGGGCCCTACAATGAGCAGTTCTTC
v_call: TRBV7-2; j_call: TRBJ2-3; d_call: TRBD2; clone_size: .; cdr3_aa: CASSLGGGATDTQYF; cdr3_nt: TGTGCCAGCAGCTTAGGCGGGGGGGCCACAGATACGCAGTATTTT
v_call: TRBV19; j_call: TRBJ2-7; d_call: TRBD2; clone_size: .; cdr3_aa: CASSIIGTSSYEQYF; cdr3_nt: TGTGCCAGTAGTATCATCGGGACTAGCTCCTACGAGCAGTACTTC
v_call: TRBV11-2; j_call: TRBJ2-1; d_call: TRBD1; clone_size: .; cdr3_aa: CASSSVDRGIYNEQFF; cdr3_nt: TGTGCCAGCAGCTCCGTGGACAGGGGAATCTACAATGAGCAGTTCTTC